The 2 T cell receptor beta chains below all came from one sample that was sequenced in a study of cytomegalovirus exposure and HLA in healthy donors. The PCR used 60 Vbeta and 13 Jbeta primers. Measured with immunoSEQ multiplex PCR; TCRdb has only the in-frame clones, and not every one. The sample yields approximately 150,000 clones, 75% to 85% seen once. The sequenced sample was PBMCs. The receptors come from a woman between 18 and 30 years old in good health and CMV-seropositive.

This chain connects TRBV2 to TRBJ2-7; D ambiguous. CDR3 length equals 13 residues. The V end was cut by 7 bases, the J end by 2 bases, with 12 bases between. CDR1 and CDR2 from the germline V gene are SNHLY and FYNNEI. CDR3 loop: CASTVLNTYEQYF. As DNA, the CDR3 is TGTGCCAGCACGGTCCTAAATACCTACGAGCAGTACTTC.

CDR3 DNA: TGTGCCAGCAGGAGAAGACAGGCGAATCAGCCCCAGCATTTT. It codes for CASRRRQANQPQHF. The rearrangement joins TRBV6-1 to TRBJ1-5; maybe TRBD1 (6 bases). This CDR3 region has 14 residues. Germline V gene data show CDR1 as MNHNS and CDR2 as SASEGT. V dropped 6 bases and J dropped 4 bases, with 13 bases sitting between them.